The present TCR beta chain was sequenced within a study of control samples from healthy donors and cancer patients. Only a few counts were recorded for this clone. Profiled with immunoSEQ multiplex PCR; TCRdb holds only in-frame clones, not every one. The sample records about 92,000 clones, 82% being singletons. Germline V lookup: CDR1 LGHDT, CDR2 YNNKEL (reference sequence). The CDR3 totals 13 residues. Trimming took off 8 bases at V and 5 bases at J, with 15 bases between the two ends. The specimen was blood. The receptor's source is a woman aged 55-69 years in good health. The chain couples TRBV3-1 (or the pseudogene TRBV3-2) to TRBJ2-5, with TRBD2 as a possible D gene (6 bases). The CDR3 DNA reads TGTGCCAGCTACCCTGGTGCGGGGGAGACCCAGTACTTC. Amino acid sequence: CASYPGAGETQYF.